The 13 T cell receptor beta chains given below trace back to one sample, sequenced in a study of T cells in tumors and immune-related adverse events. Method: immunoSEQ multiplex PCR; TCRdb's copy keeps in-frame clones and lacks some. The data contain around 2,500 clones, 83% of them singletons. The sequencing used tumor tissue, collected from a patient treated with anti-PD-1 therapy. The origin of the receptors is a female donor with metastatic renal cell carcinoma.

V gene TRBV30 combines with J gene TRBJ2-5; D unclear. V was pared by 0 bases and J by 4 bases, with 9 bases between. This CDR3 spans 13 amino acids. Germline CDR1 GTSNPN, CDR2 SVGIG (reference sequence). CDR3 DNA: TGTGCCTGGAGTGTAGAACTCCGAGAGACCCAGTACTTC. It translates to CAWSVELRETQYF. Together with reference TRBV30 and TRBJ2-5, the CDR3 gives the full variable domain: SQTIHQWPATLVQPVGSPLSLECTVEGTSNPNLYWYRQAAGRGLQLLFYSVGIGQISSEVPQNLSASRPQDRQFILSSKKLLLSDSGFYLCAWSVELRETQYFGPGTRLLVL.

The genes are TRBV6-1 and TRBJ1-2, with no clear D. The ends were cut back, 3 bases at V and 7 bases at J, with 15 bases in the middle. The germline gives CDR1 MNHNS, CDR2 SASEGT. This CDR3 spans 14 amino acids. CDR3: CASSDVSGIGGYTF. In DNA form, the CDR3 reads TGTGCCAGCAGTGACGTGTCGGGGATAGGTGGCTACACCTTC.

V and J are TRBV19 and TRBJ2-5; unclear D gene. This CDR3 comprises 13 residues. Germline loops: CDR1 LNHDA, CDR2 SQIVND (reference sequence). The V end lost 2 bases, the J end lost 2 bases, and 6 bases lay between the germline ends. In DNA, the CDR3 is TGTGCCAGTAGTATATCGGTTCAAGAGACCCAGTACTTC. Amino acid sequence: CASSISVQETQYF.

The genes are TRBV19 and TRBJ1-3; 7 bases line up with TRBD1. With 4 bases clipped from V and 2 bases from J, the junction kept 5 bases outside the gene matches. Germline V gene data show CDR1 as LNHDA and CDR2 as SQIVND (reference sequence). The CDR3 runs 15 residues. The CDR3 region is CASSKPGTAGNTIYF. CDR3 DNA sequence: TGTGCCAGTAGTAAACCAGGGACAGCTGGAAACACCATATATTTT.

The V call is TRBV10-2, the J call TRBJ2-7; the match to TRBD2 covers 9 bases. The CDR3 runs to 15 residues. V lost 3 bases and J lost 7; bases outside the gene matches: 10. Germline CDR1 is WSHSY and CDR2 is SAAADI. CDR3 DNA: TGCGCCAGCAGTGAAATCTCTAGCGGGACTCGGGAGCAGTACTTC. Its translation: CASSEISSGTREQYF.

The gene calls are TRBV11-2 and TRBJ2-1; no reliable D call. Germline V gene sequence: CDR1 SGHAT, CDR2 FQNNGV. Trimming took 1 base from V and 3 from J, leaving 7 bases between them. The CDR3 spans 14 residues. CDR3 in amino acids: CASSLVGNYNEQFF. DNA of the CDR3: TGTGCCAGCAGCTTAGTGGGGAACTACAATGAGCAGTTCTTC.

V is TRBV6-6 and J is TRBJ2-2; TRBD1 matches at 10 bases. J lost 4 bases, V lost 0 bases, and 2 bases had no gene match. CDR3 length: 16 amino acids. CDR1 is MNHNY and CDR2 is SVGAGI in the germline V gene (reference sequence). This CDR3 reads CASSYSGQGITGELFF. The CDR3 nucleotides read TGTGCCAGCAGTTACTCGGGACAGGGGATCACCGGGGAGCTGTTTTTT.

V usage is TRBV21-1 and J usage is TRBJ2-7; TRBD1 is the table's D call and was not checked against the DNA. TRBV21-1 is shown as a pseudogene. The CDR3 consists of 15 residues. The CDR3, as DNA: TGTGCCAGCAGCATATGGACAGGCCTAACCTACGAGCAGTACTTC. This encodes CASSIWTGLTYEQYF.

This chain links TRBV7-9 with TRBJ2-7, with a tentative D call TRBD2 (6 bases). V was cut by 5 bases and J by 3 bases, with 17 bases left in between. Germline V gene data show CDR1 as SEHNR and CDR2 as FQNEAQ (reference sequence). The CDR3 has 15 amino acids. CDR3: CASSPGRRGYYEQYF. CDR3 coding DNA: TGTGCCAGCAGCCCGGGAAGGCGGGGATACTACGAGCAGTACTTC. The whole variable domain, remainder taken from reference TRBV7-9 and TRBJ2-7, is DTGVSQNPRHKITKRGQNVTFRCDPISEHNRLYWYRQTLGQGPEFLTYFQNEAQLEKSRLLSDRFSAERPKGSFSTLEIQRTEQGDSAMYLCASSPGRRGYYEQYFGPGTRLTVT.

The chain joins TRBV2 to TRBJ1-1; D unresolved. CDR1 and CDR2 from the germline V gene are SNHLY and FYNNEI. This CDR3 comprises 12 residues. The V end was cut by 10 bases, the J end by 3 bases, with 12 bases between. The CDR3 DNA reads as TGTGCCACAAGCGCGTCGTACACTGAAGCTTTCTTT. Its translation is CATSASYTEAFF.

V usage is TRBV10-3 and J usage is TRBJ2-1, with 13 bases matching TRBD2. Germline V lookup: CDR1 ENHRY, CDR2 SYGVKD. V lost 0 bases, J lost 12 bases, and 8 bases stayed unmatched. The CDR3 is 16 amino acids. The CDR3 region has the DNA TGTGCCATCAGTGAGTCGGCGGGGACTAGCGGGACCGGGCAGTTCTTC. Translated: CAISESAGTSGTGQFF.

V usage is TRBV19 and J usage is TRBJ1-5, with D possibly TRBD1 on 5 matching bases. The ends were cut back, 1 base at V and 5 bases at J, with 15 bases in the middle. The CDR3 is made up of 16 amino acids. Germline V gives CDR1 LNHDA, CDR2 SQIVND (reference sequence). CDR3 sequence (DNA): TGTGCCAGTAGTATAGCGGGACGGCTCACCTATCAGCCCCAGCATTTT. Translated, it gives CASSIAGRLTYQPQHF.

The CDR3 protein is CASSLLGHGSSYEQYF. The CDR3 region has the DNA TGTGCCAGCAGCTTGCTGGGACACGGAAGCTCCTACGAGCAGTACTTC. The chain couples TRBV5-4 to TRBJ2-7, with TRBD1 as a possible D gene (6 bases). The V gene lost 1 base and the J gene lost 0 bases, with 14 bases spanning the gap. CDR3 length equals 16 residues. Germline loops: CDR1 SGHNT, CDR2 YYREEE (reference sequence).